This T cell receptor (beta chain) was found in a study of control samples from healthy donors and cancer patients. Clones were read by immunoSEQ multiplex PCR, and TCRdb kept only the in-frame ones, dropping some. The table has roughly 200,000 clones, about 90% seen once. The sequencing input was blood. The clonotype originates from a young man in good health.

CDR3 coding DNA: TGTGCCAGCAGCAAAGAGGGACAGGGAAAATATAATTCACCCCTCCACTTT. As protein: CASSKEGQGKYNSPLHF. The chain couples TRBV21-1 to TRBJ1-6; the D call in the table, TRBD1, was not verified against the DNA. TRBV21-1 is listed as a pseudogene. This CDR3 is 17 amino acids long.